This T cell receptor (beta chain) was sequenced for a study of blood T cells in healthy people across ages. There were at least 5.5 micrograms of total RNA extracted from every sample. It was with a sample-barcoded 5' primer and a J-beta primer mix that a second PCR of roughly 6 to 12 cycles was run. TCRdb processed the 5' RACE reads anew with MiXCR; each CDR3 protein has one entry. The sample shows 890,000 or so distinct CDR3 sequences, less than 80% of them seen only once. V dropped 4 bases and J dropped 0 bases, with 13 bases sitting between them. The CDR3 extends over 14 amino acids. Germline CDR1 reads DFQATT; CDR2 reads SNEGSKA (reference sequence).

The specimen sequenced was blood. The clonotype originates from a man aged 25 to 45 in good health. This sequence joins TRBV20-1 and TRBJ2-7; D may correspond to TRBD1 or TRBD2 (5 bases each). As DNA, the CDR3 is TGCAGTGCTACCGGGACCAGGCCCTCCTACGAGCAGTACTTC. It encodes CSATGTRPSYEQYF.